This TCR beta chain was obtained from a study of blood T cell repertoires in COVID-19. Sequencing used immunoSEQ multiplex PCR; TCRdb keeps in-frame clones, though not all of them. The sample has about 250,000 clones, 85% to 90% seen once; the top ten hold about 1.6%. The age range of participants was 18 to 89 years, with residence in some 25 US areas. V dropped 6 bases and J dropped 6 bases, with 21 bases sitting between them. The germline gives CDR1 MDHEN, CDR2 SYDVKM. This CDR3 has 15 amino acids. This receptor was identified in a man between 40 and 49 years old who had recovered from COVID-19. The sample taken for sequencing was PBMCs or T cells enriched from blood (not recorded which). The chain recombines TRBV28 with TRBJ2-7; D perhaps matches TRBD1 (7 bases). The DNA of the CDR3 is TGTGCCAGCAGGCTGGGCGGGACAGAAGGGCGCGAGCAGTACTTC. Encoded protein: CASRLGGTEGREQYF.